The source of this T cell receptor beta chain is a study of CD8 T cells in ankylosing spondylitis. This clonotype came up many times. The target antigen is unknown. The CDR3 runs to 11 residues. V was shortened by 4 bases and J by 8 bases, with 5 bases between the two germline ends. Quantitative 5'-RACE with molecular barcodes was used to make the TCR beta libraries. TCRdb re-called the 5' RACE reads with MiXCR, one entry per CDR3 protein. The repertoire holds approximately 250,000 distinct CDR3 sequences, with roughly 8% as singletons. Study findings and constraints: Matched ankylosing spondylitis synovial fluid reportedly showed significant enrichment of disease-linked clones. Disease-linked clones were found to be CD8+ and relatively rare in peripheral blood. For ankylosing spondylitis blood, a TCR beta motif of eight or nine highly homologous variants appeared characteristic.

The sequence came from a female donor with ankylosing spondylitis or in good health (not recorded which). This chain links TRBV12-3 or TRBV12-4 with TRBJ2-2; D gene unclear. Sequenced material: blood, either unsorted or a sorted T cell fraction (not recorded which). The CDR3 bases are TGTGCCAGCAGTTCCCTGGGGGAGCTGTTTTTT. This encodes CASSSLGELFF.